This T cell receptor (beta chain) stems from a study of blood T cell repertoires in COVID-19. The CDR3 is 17 amino acids. V was clipped by 0 bases and J by 3 bases; unmatched bases: 7. Germline CDR1 reads LGHDT; CDR2 reads YNNKEL (reference sequence). Data came from immunoSEQ multiplex PCR; TCRdb stores just in-frame clones and leaves some out. Of approximately 190,000 clones detected, approximately 86% appear once; the ten largest clones hold around 2.3%. The chain joins TRBV3-1 (or the pseudogene TRBV3-2) to TRBJ2-4; TRBD2 aligns across 8 bases. The sequence derives from a man aged 65 to 85 with active or convalescent COVID-19. The specimen sequenced was peripheral blood. The CDR3 loop reads CASSQDGGGGRKNIQYF. The CDR3 DNA sequence: TGTGCCAGCAGCCAAGACGGGGGGGGAGGTCGCAAAAACATTCAGTACTTC.